A selection of T cell receptor beta chains follows, all from one sample in a study of CD8 T cells in ankylosing spondylitis. TCRdb used MiXCR to reprocess the 5' RACE reads, holding one entry per CDR3 protein. Here the sample spans 350,000 to 550,000 distinct CDR3 sequences, roughly a quarter being singletons. Sequencing was performed on blood, either unsorted or a sorted T cell fraction (not recorded which). The receptors come from a male donor with ankylosing spondylitis. The conserved cysteine and the conserved F or W are not part of the CDR3 here. D genes are given only for firm matches. Clone size is given for some rows only: seen once, a few or many times, or a class if the clone is expanded.

V: TRBV10-3; D: NA; size: NA; CDR3: AISGQARDAELF
V: TRBV2; D: NA; size: NA; CDR3: ASSEKGRDNQPQH
V: TRBV5-1; D: NA; size: few; CDR3: ASSLEIGEQF
V: TRBV7-9; D: NA; size: NA; CDR3: ASSLPSALVGEQF
V: TRBV12-3/TRBV12-4; D: NA; size: NA; CDR3: ASRSGTLSREQF
V: TRBV5-1; D: NA; size: few; CDR3: ASWREGNTEAF
V: TRBV5-1; D: TRBD1; size: few; CDR3: ASSFGTGINSPLH
V: TRBV5-1; D: NA; size: NA; CDR3: ASSLVGVDYGYT
V: TRBV4-2; D: NA; size: NA; CDR3: ASSQEPILEQY
V: TRBV25-1; D: NA; size: NA; CDR3: ASRRTGGDGELF
V: TRBV5-6; D: NA; size: many; CDR3: ASSRTAFDTQY
V: TRBV29-1; D: NA; size: few; CDR3: SVTGYFYEQY
V: TRBV5-1; D: NA; size: NA; CDR3: ASSPTGTSGNIQY
V: TRBV29-1; D: NA; size: NA; CDR3: SFDRNTEAF
V: TRBV12-3/TRBV12-4; D: NA; size: NA; CDR3: ASSFAGLISANEQF
V: TRBV7-6; D: NA; size: NA; CDR3: ASSQKGVDTQY
V: TRBV29-1; D: NA; size: few; CDR3: SVEGVGVRSGANVLT
V: TRBV19; D: NA; size: few; CDR3: ASSKGLSSYNEQF
V: TRBV20-1; D: TRBD1; size: few; CDR3: SARGTGWGTDTQY
V: TRBV5-6; D: NA; size: many; CDR3: ASSLDGSTDTQY
V: TRBV10-1; D: NA; size: NA; CDR3: ASSESIGVDEKLF
V: TRBV20-1; D: NA; size: NA; CDR3: SASRGGKATHGYT
V: TRBV29-1; D: NA; size: few; CDR3: SVRTADQPQH
V: TRBV5-6; D: NA; size: NA; CDR3: ASSYIGRVGGELF
V: TRBV7-9; D: NA; size: NA; CDR3: ASSLELPRTPYNEQF
V: TRBV9; D: NA; size: NA; CDR3: ASSVDARSYNEQF
V: TRBV5-1; D: NA; size: NA; CDR3: ASSGEWDGELF
V: TRBV4-1; D: NA; size: NA; CDR3: ASNQYEEQY
V: TRBV6-1; D: NA; size: NA; CDR3: ASSEGQVVGQPQH
V: TRBV7-9; D: NA; size: many; CDR3: ASSLAGSYNEQF
V: TRBV20-1; D: NA; size: few; CDR3: SAPRRDEKLF
V: TRBV5-1; D: NA; size: NA; CDR3: ASSFDRPDNEQF
V: TRBV20-1; D: TRBD2; size: few; CDR3: SARPLAGTYNEQF
V: TRBV5-6; D: TRBD2; size: few; CDR3: ASSLILAGGPSGELF
V: TRBV10-3; D: NA; size: few; CDR3: AISEGSYNEQF
V: TRBV5-1; D: NA; size: NA; CDR3: ASSLNWDNEQF
V: TRBV15; D: NA; size: NA; CDR3: ATSGSTEAF
V: TRBV7-2; D: TRBD2; size: NA; CDR3: ASSLVASGSYEQF
V: TRBV3-1; D: TRBD2; size: few; CDR3: ASSHGPGLAPYNEQF
V: TRBV4-2; D: NA; size: few; CDR3: ASSQDLHQPQH
V: TRBV20-1; D: TRBD2; size: NA; CDR3: SALRTLGWLAGAEGELF
V: TRBV6-5; D: NA; size: few; CDR3: ASSYSILAISYNEQF
V: TRBV28; D: NA; size: NA; CDR3: ASSFPYGIGNTGELF
V: TRBV7-9; D: NA; size: NA; CDR3: ASSAKGQNQPQH
V: TRBV10-3; D: TRBD2; size: NA; CDR3: AISESLGGRAGNEQF
V: TRBV6-1; D: TRBD2; size: NA; CDR3: ASNMGLAVNTGELF
V: TRBV12-3/TRBV12-4; D: NA; size: NA; CDR3: ASSPGADQPQH
V: TRBV7-8; D: NA; size: NA; CDR3: ASSSSIYTEAF
V: TRBV18; D: NA; size: many; CDR3: ASSPHKDQPQH
V: TRBV7-2; D: NA; size: few; CDR3: ASSLFVGSNQPQH
V: TRBV2; D: NA; size: NA; CDR3: ASTGEVNSPLH
V: TRBV20-1; D: NA; size: few; CDR3: SPLGTDTQY
V: TRBV11-2; D: NA; size: few; CDR3: ASSLDGQGRTGKGQPQH
V: TRBV20-1; D: NA; size: NA; CDR3: SAGDLTSGADTQY
V: TRBV24-1; D: NA; size: few; CDR3: ATSDLLAGANEKLF